This is a list of T cell receptor beta chains from one sample in a study of regulatory T cells in long-lasting Graves disease. Via MiXCR, TCRdb re-called the multiplex PCR reads, giving one row per CDR3 protein. Among 360,000 or so distinct CDR3 sequences listed, approximately 10% were seen once. This same sample was also taken into another study, of T cells in Graves' hyperthyroidism and ophthalmopathy.

The sequencing used peripheral blood mononuclear cells (PBMCs), collected at new diagnosis, from a patient treated with antithyroid drugs. These receptors all stem from a woman between 18 and 30 years old with Graves disease. Both conserved end residues are part of each CDR3. The D gene is left open where the match is weak. Clone size is given for some rows only: seen once, a few or many times, or a class if the clone is expanded.

>.|TRBJ2-1|TRBV5-6|many
TGTGCCAGCAGCTTGTCACCTCACAATGAGCAGTTCTTC
CASSLSPHNEQFF
>TRBD2|TRBJ2-1|TRBV24-1|few
TGTGCCACCAGTGGGTCGGGTACCGGGGGGGGCTCCTACAATGAGCAGTTCTTC
CATSGSGTGGGSYNEQFF
>TRBD2|TRBJ2-3|TRBV5-6|many
TGTGCCAGCAGCCGCGGGGGGGATACGCAGTATTTT
CASSRGGDTQYF
>.|TRBJ1-1|TRBV7-6|.
TGTGCCAGCAGCTCGGGCCCTGGGTTCGGGAACACTGAAGCTTTCTTT
CASSSGPGFGNTEAFF
>.|TRBJ1-1|TRBV7-8|many
TGTGCCAGCAGCTCCCTTCGTAACACTGAAGCTTTCTTT
CASSSLRNTEAFF
>.|TRBJ2-3|TRBV27|many
TGTGCCAGCGGGAATCAGTCAGATACGCAGTATTTT
CASGNQSDTQYF
>TRBD1|TRBJ1-2|TRBV20-1|.
TGCAGTGTGGAAGGGGGCCTATACTATGGCTACACCTTC
CSVEGGLYYGYTF
>TRBD2|TRBJ2-5|TRBV20-1|many
TGCAGTGCTAGAGATTCGCTAGCGGGGGGGCTAGAGGGCGAGACCCAGTACTTC
CSARDSLAGGLEGETQYF
>.|TRBJ1-4|TRBV14|few
TGTGCCAGCAGCCCCAACCGCGGGGCAACTAATGAAAAACTGTTTTTT
CASSPNRGATNEKLFF
>.|TRBJ1-1|TRBV12-3/TRBV12-4|many
TGTGCCAGCAGTTTAACAGGGCGAGGGTACACTGAAGCTTTCTTT
CASSLTGRGYTEAFF
>TRBD2|TRBJ2-3|TRBV11-2|many
TGTGCCAGCAGCTTAGTCCCTAGCGGAGATACGCAGTATTTT
CASSLVPSGDTQYF
>.|TRBJ2-2|TRBV12-3/TRBV12-4|many
TGTGCCAGCAAAAACCCCGGGGAGCTGTTTTTT
CASKNPGELFF
>.|TRBJ1-5|TRBV6-9|few
TGTGCCAGCAGTTCAGTCGAGGGGTTTCAGCCCCAGCATTTT
CASSSVEGFQPQHF
>.|TRBJ2-7|TRBV18|many
TGTGCCAGCTCACCTGGACGCATTTCTCAGGGCTACGAGCAGTACTTC
CASSPGRISQGYEQYF
>TRBD1|TRBJ2-3|TRBV6-5|.
TGTGCCAGCAGTTACGAAGGGACAGGCACAGATACGCAGTATTTT
CASSYEGTGTDTQYF
>.|TRBJ2-1|TRBV20-1|many
TGCAGTGCTAGATCAGGGAGCTCCTACAATGAGCAGTTCTTC
CSARSGSSYNEQFF
>TRBD2|TRBJ2-2|TRBV27|many
TGTGCCAGCAGTTCTAGGGAGGGCACCGGGGAGCTGTTTTTT
CASSSREGTGELFF
>.|TRBJ2-5|TRBV5-6|many
TGTGCCAGCAGCTTGACGGGAGTCCAGGAGACCCAGTACTTC
CASSLTGVQETQYF
>.|TRBJ2-7|TRBV12-3/TRBV12-4|many
TGTGCCAGCGGATCAAACTACGAGCAGTACTTC
CASGSNYEQYF
>TRBD2|TRBJ2-3|TRBV7-9|many
TGTGCCAGCAGCTTCTCTAGCGGGAGGGCCCGGAGCACAGATACGCAGTATTTT
CASSFSSGRARSTDTQYF
>.|TRBJ1-1|TRBV6-5|many
TGTGCCAGCAGTTACTCTGGGGGGGTGAACACTGAAGCTTTCTTT
CASSYSGGVNTEAFF
>.|TRBJ2-3|TRBV7-9|.
TGTGCCAGCAGCTTCGGATGGGGGACAGATACGCAGTATTTT
CASSFGWGTDTQYF
>TRBD2|TRBJ2-3|TRBV10-3|many
TGTGCCATCAGCCAGACTAGCGAGGCACTTTTAGCAGATACGCAGTATTTT
CAISQTSEALLADTQYF
>.|TRBJ2-1|TRBV4-3|.
TGCGCCAGCAGCCCAGAGGGCCGGGACTACAATGAGCAGTTCTTC
CASSPEGRDYNEQFF
>.|TRBJ2-7|TRBV28|few
TGTGCCAGCATTCCCGGGACTCCCTCCTACGAGCAGTACTTC
CASIPGTPSYEQYF
>TRBD2|TRBJ2-7|TRBV6-1|.
TGTGCCAGCAGCAAACTAGGGACTAGCGGGATTGATTCCCACGAGCAGTACTTC
CASSKLGTSGIDSHEQYF
>TRBD2|TRBJ2-1|TRBV7-2|many
TGTGCCAGCAGCTTAGGAATAGCGGGAGTTAAAGAGCAGTTCTTC
CASSLGIAGVKEQFF
>.|TRBJ1-1|TRBV5-1|many
TGCGCCAGCAGCTTGCGGCGGTCAGGCACTGAAGCTTTCTTT
CASSLRRSGTEAFF
>TRBD2|TRBJ2-4|TRBV15|few
TGTGCCACCAGCAGAGAAGTAGCGGGAGGGGAAAAAAACATTCAGTACTTC
CATSREVAGGEKNIQYF
>TRBD2|TRBJ2-7|TRBV20-1|few
TGCAGTGCTAGAGATTTTGAAAATAGCGGGAGGGACCAATCCTACGAGCAGTACTTC
CSARDFENSGRDQSYEQYF
>.|TRBJ2-1|TRBV20-1|many
TGCAGTGCTATCCTGGTCAGTGAGCAGTTCTTC
CSAILVSEQFF
>TRBD2|TRBJ2-2|TRBV5-1|many
TGCGCCAGCAGCCCCTACCCGTTAGCGGGAGTGGGGACCGGGGAGCTGTTTTTT
CASSPYPLAGVGTGELFF
>.|TRBJ1-4|TRBV6-1|many
TGTGCCAGCACAGCGGCAACTAATGAAAAACTGTTTTTT
CASTAATNEKLFF
>.|TRBJ2-2|TRBV18|many
TGTGCCAGCTCCCTACAGGGATTCTTCACCGGGGAGCTGTTTTTT
CASSLQGFFTGELFF
>TRBD2|TRBJ2-6|TRBV5-4|.
TGTGCCAGCAGCCACATGGGACTAGCGGGTCCTTACTCTGGGGCCAACGTCCTGACTTTC
CASSHMGLAGPYSGANVLTF
>.|TRBJ2-7|TRBV12-3/TRBV12-4|.
TGTGCCATCTACCCAGGGGAGGTGACCTACGAGCAGTACTTC
CAIYPGEVTYEQYF
>.|TRBJ1-3|TRBV13|.
TGTGCCAGCAGCTCCCTTAGGGAGTTGTCTGGAAACACCATATATTTT
CASSSLRELSGNTIYF
>TRBD2|TRBJ2-7|TRBV4-3|.
TGCGCCAGCAGACGTTGGGGGGGAGGGCCGGGAGAGCAGTACTTC
CASRRWGGGPGEQYF
>.|TRBJ2-1|TRBV27|.
TGTGTCAGCAGTTTCACGGACTACTACAATGAGCAGTTCTTC
CVSSFTDYYNEQFF
>.|TRBJ2-5|TRBV28|many
TGTGCCAGCAGCCTAACCAGGAGGGGAGAGACCCAGTACTTC
CASSLTRRGETQYF
>.|TRBJ1-1|TRBV7-8|few
TGTGCCAGCATTGGTGGGGGGTTCTGGGACACTGAAGCTTTCTTT
CASIGGGFWDTEAFF
>TRBD1|TRBJ1-2|TRBV20-1|few
TGCAGTGCCATCCGGGGACAGGTGAAGGGTGGCTACACCTTC
CSAIRGQVKGGYTF
>.|TRBJ2-7|TRBV20-1|few
TGCAGTGCTAGAGAAAGGGTGGACGAGCAGTACTTC
CSARERVDEQYF
>.|TRBJ1-2|TRBV29-1|.
TGCAGCGTTGACCCCGGCAGGGGCTATGGCTACACCTTC
CSVDPGRGYGYTF
>.|TRBJ1-5|TRBV19|few
TGTGCCAGTAGTATCTCCTCCCGGGGTCAGCCCCAGCATTTT
CASSISSRGQPQHF
>.|TRBJ2-2|TRBV18|few
TGTGCCAGCTCACCACCGACGGGACACAACACCGGGGAGCTGTTTTTT
CASSPPTGHNTGELFF
>TRBD1|TRBJ2-3|TRBV14|.
TGTGCCAGCAGCAGAACCGGGACAGGGGCTAGCACAGATACGCAGTATTTT
CASSRTGTGASTDTQYF
>TRBD2|TRBJ2-7|TRBV6-1|many
TGTGCCAGCGGGGCGGGAGGAATCTACGAGCAGTACTTC
CASGAGGIYEQYF